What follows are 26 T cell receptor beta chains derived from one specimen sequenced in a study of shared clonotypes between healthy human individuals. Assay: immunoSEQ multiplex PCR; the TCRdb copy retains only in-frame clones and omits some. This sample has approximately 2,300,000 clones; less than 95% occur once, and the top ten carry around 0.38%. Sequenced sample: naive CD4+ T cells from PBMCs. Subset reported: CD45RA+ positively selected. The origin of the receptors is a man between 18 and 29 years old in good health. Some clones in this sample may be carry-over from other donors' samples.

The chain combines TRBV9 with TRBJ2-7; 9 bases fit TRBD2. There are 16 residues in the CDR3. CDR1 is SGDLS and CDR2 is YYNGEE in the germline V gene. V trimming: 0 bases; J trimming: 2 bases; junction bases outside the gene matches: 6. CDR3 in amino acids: CASSVVPSGTTYEQYF. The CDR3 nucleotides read TGTGCCAGCAGCGTAGTTCCTAGCGGGACAACCTACGAGCAGTACTTC.

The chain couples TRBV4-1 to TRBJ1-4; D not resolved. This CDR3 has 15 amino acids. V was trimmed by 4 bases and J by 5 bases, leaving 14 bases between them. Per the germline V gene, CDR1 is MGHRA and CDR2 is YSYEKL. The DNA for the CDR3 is TGCGCCAGCAGCCCCGGACGTAGTAACAATGAAAAACTGTTTTTT. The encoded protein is CASSPGRSNNEKLFF.

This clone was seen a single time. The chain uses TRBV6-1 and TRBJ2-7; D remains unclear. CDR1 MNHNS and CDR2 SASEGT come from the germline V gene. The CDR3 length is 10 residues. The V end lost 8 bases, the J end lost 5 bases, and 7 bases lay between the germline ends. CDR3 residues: CASSVNEQYF. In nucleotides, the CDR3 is TGTGCCAGCTCTGTCAACGAGCAGTACTTC.

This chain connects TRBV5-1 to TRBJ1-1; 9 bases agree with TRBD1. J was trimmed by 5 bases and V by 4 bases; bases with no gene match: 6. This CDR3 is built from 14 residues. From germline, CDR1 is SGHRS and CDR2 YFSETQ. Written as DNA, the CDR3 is TGCGCCAGCAGCGGTGACAGGGGGGAGACTGAAGCTTTCTTT. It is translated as CASSGDRGETEAFF.

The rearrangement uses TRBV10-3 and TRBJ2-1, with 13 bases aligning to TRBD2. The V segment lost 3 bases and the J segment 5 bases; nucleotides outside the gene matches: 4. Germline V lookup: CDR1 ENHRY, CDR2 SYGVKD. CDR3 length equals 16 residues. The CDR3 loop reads CAISDSGLAGHNEQFF. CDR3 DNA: TGTGCCATCAGTGATTCGGGACTAGCGGGGCACAATGAGCAGTTCTTC.

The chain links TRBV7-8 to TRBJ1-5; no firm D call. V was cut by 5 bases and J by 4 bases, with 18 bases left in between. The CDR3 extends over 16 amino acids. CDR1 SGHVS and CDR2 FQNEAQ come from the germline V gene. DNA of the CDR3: TGTGCCAGCAGCCCCATCCGATCGATCCAGAATCAGCCCCAGCATTTT. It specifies CASSPIRSIQNQPQHF.

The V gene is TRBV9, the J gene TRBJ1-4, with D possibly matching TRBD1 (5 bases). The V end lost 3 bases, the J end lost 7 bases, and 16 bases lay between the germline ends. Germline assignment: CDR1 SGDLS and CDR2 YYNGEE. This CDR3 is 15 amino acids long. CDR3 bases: TGTGCCAGCAGCGCCCAGGGAAGTCGGATTGAAAAACTGTTTTTT. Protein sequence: CASSAQGSRIEKLFF.

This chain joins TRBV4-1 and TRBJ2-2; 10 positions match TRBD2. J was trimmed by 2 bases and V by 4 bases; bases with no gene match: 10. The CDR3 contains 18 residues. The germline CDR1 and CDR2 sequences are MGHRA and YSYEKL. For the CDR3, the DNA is TGCGCCAGCAGCCCTGTCCGGAAACTAGCGGGAAACACCGGGGAGCTGTTTTTT. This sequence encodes CASSPVRKLAGNTGELFF.

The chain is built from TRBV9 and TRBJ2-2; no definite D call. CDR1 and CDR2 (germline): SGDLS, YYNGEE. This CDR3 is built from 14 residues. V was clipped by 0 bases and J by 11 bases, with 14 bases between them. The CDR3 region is CASSVAPGPVELFF. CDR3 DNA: TGTGCCAGCAGCGTAGCCCCAGGTCCGGTAGAGCTGTTTTTT.

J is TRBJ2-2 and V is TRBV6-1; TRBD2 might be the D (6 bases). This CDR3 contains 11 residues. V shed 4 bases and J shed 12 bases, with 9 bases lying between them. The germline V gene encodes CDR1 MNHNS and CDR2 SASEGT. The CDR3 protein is CASSGGEKLFF. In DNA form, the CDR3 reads TGTGCCAGCAGTGGGGGGGAGAAGCTGTTTTTT.

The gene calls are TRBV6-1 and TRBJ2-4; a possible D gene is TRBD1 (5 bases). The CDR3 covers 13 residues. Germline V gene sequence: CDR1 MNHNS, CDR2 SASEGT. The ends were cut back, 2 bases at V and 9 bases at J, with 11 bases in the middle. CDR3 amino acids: CASSEMVQGIQYF. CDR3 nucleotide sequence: TGTGCCAGCAGTGAAATGGTGCAGGGCATTCAGTACTTC.

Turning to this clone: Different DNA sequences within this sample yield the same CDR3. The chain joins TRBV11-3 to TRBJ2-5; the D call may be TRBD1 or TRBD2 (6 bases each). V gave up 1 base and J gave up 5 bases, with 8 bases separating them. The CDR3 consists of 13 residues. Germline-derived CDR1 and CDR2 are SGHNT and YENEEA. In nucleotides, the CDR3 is TGTGCCAGCAGCTTAGGGGGGGCTGAGACCCAGTACTTC. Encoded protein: CASSLGGAETQYF. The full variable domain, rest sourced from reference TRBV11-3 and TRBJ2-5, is EAGVVQSPRYKIIEKKQPVAFWCNPISGHNTLYWYLQNLGQGPELLIRYENEEAVDDSQLPKDRFSAERLKGVDSTLKIQPAELGDSAVYLCASSLGGAETQYFGPGTRLLVL.

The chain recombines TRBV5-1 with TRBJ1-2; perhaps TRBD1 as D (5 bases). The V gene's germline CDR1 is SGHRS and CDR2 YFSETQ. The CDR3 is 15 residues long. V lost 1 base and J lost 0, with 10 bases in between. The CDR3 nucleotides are TGCGCCAGCAGCTTGAGTGGGGCCACTAACTATGGCTACACCTTC. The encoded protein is CASSLSGATNYGYTF.

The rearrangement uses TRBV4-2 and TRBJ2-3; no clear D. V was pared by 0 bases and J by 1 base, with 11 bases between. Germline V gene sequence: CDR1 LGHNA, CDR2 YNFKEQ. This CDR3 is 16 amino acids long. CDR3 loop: CASSQDAESGTDTQYF. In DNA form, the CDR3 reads TGTGCCAGCAGCCAAGACGCGGAATCTGGCACAGATACGCAGTATTTT.

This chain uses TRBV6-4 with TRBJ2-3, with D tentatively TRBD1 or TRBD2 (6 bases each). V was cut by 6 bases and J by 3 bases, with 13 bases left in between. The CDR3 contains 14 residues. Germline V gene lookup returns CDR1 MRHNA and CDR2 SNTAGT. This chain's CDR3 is CASSAAGHTDTQYF. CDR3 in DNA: TGTGCCAGCAGCGCTGCGGGACATACAGATACGCAGTATTTT.

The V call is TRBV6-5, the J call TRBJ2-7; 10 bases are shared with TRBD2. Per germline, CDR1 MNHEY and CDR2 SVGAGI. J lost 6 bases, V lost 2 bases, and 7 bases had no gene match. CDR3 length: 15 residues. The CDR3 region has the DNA TGTGCCAGCAGTTACACCCCGAGCGGGAGGGTCGAGCAGTACTTC. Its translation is CASSYTPSGRVEQYF.

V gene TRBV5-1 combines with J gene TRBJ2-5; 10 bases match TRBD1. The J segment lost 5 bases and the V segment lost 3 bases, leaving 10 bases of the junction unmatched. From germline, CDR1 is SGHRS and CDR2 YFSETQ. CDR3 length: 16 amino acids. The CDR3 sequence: CASSSWGQGIRETQYF. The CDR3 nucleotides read TGCGCCAGCAGCTCATGGGGACAGGGGATCCGGGAGACCCAGTACTTC.

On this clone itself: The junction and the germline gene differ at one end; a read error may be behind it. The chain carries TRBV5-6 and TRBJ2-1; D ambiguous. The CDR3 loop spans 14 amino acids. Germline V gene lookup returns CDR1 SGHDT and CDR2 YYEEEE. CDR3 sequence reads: CASSLTYPYDEQFF. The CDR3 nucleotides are TGTGCCAGCAGCTTGACATACCCCTACGATGAGCAGTTCTTC.

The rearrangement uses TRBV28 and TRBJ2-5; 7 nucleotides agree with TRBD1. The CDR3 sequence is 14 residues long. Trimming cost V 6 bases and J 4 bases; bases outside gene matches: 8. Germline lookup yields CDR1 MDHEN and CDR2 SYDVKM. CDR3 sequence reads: CASSPDRERETQYF. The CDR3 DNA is TGTGCCAGCAGCCCCGACAGGGAACGAGAGACCCAGTACTTC.

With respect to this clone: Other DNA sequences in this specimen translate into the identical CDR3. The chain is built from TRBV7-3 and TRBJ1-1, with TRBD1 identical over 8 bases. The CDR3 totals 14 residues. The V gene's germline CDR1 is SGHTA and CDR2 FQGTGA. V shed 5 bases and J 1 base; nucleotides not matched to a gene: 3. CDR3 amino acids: CASSTTGGNTEAFF. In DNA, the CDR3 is TGTGCCAGCAGCACAACAGGGGGGAACACTGAAGCTTTCTTT.

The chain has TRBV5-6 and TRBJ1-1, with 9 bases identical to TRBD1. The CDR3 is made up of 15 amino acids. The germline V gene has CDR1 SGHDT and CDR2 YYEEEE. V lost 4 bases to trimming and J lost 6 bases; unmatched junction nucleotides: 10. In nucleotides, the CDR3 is TGTGCCAGCAGCCCTATGACAGGGGGGGAAGCTGAAGCTTTCTTT. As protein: CASSPMTGGEAEAFF.

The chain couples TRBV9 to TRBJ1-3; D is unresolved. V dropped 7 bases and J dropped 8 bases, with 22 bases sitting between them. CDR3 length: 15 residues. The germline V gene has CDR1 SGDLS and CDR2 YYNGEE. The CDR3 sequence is CASASGSLLPDTIYF. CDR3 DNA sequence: TGTGCCAGCGCGTCGGGCAGTTTACTCCCGGACACCATATATTTT. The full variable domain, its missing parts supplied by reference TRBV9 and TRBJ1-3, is DSGVTQTPKHLITATGQRVTLRCSPRSGDLSVYWYQQSLDQGLQFLIQYYNGEERAKGNILERFSAQQFPDLHSELNLSSLELGDSALYFCASASGSLLPDTIYFGEGSWLTVV.

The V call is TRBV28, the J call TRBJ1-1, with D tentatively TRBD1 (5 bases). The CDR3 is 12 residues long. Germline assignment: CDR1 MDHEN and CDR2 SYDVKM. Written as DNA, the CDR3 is TGTGGATGTCAGGGAGGTCTGTCTGAAGCTTTCTTT. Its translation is CGCQGGLSEAFF.

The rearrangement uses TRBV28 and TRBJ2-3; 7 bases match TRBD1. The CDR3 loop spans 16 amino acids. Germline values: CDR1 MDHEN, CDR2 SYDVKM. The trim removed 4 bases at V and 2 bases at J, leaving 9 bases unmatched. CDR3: CASSSPGQRLTDTQYF. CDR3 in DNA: TGTGCCAGCAGTTCACCGGGACAGCGTCTCACAGATACGCAGTATTTT.

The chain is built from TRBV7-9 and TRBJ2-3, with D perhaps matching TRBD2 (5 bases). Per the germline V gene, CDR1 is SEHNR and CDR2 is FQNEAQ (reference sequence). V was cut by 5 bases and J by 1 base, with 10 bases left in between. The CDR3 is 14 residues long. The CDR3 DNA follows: TGTGCCAGCAGCAGACCCGGGGGCACAGATACGCAGTATTTT. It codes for CASSRPGGTDTQYF.

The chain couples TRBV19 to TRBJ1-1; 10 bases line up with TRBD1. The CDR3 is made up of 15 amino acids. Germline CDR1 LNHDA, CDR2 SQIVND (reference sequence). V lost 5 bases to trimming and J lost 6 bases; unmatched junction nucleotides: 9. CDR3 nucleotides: TGTGCCAGTAGTTCCCAAGACAGGGGGCGAGCTGAAGCTTTCTTT. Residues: CASSSQDRGRAEAFF. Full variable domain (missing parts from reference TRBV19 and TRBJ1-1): DGGITQSPKYLFRKEGQNVTLSCEQNLNHDAMYWYRQDPGQGLRLIYYSQIVNDFQKGDIAEGYSVSREKKESFPLTVTSAQKNPTAFYLCASSSQDRGRAEAFFGQGTRLTVV.